Included here is one T cell receptor beta chain sequence, with context. This sample was taken from a study of blood T cell repertoires in COVID-19. On the study more broadly: The United States, Italy and Spain were the sources of the acute and convalescent COVID-19 samples.

Per the study methods: Quantification of nucleated cells was approximated via reference gene primer amplification. Sequencing used immunoSEQ multiplex PCR; TCRdb keeps in-frame clones, though not all of them. V and J calls and clone size follow that table, whereas D and trimming were derived from the DNA. Of fewer than 250,000 clones in the sample, about 90% are singletons; the top ten hold less than 3.5%. Material for sequencing was peripheral blood. This receptor was identified in a woman aged 60-75 years with acute or convalescent COVID-19.

The CDR3: CASSFYQGGTEAFF. The DNA for the CDR3 is TGTGCCAGCAGCTTTTACCAGGGTGGCACTGAAGCTTTCTTT. The chain carries TRBV7-9 and TRBJ1-1; weak D call: TRBD1 (5 bases). Trimming shortened V by 3 bases and J by 4 bases, and 12 bases separated the two germline ends. The germline V gene has CDR1 SEHNR and CDR2 FQNEAQ (reference sequence). The CDR3 extends over 14 amino acids. Complete variable domain (other parts from reference TRBV7-9 and TRBJ1-1): DTGVSQNPRHKITKRGQNVTFRCDPISEHNRLYWYRQTLGQGPEFLTYFQNEAQLEKSRLLSDRFSAERPKGSFSTLEIQRTEQGDSAMYLCASSFYQGGTEAFFGQGTRLTVV.